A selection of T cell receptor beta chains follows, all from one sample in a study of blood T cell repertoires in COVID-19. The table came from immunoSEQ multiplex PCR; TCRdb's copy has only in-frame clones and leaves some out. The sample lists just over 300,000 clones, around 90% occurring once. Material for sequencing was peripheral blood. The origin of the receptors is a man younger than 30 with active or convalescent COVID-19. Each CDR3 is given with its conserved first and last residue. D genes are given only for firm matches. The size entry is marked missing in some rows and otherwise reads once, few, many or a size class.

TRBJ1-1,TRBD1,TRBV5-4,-,TGTGCCAGCAGAAGGGACAGTTACACTGAAGCTTTCTTT,CASRRDSYTEAFF
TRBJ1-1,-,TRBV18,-,TGTGCCAGCTCACTCGGACAGATTGAAGAAGCTTTCTTT,CASSLGQIEEAFF
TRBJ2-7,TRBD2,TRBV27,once,TGTGCCAGCAGTTCCGATGCGGGAGGAAATTACGAGCAGTACTTC,CASSSDAGGNYEQYF
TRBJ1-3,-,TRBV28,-,TGTGCCAGCAGTTTAAGTTCAGGGGACACCATATATTTT,CASSLSSGDTIYF
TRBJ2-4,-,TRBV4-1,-,TGCGCCAGCAGCCTACAGGTCCCTTATTTTACCAAAAACATTCAGTACTTC,CASSLQVPYFTKNIQYF
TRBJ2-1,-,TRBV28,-,TGTGCCAGCCAAAGACTAGGAGAATCCTACAATGAGCAGTTCTTC,CASQRLGESYNEQFF
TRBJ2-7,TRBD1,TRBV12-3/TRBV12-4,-,TGTGCCAGCAGCGGGACAGGCAACGAGCAGTACTTC,CASSGTGNEQYF
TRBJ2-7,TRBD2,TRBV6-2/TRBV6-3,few,TGTGCCAGCAGTACCCCCCTAGCGGGGGGCAAAATTTCGTACGAGCAGTACTTC,CASSTPLAGGKISYEQYF
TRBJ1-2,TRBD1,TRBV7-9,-,TGTGCCAGCGTGCCCACAGGGGGCGGTTTCTATGGCTACACCTTC,CASVPTGGGFYGYTF
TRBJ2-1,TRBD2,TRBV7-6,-,TGTGCCAGCAGCTTATATTATCCCAGCGGGGGGAACAATGAGCAGTTCTTC,CASSLYYPSGGNNEQFF
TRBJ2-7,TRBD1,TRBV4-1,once,TGCGCCAGCAGCCAAGAAAAACTATCCCGGGACAGCTTTTACGAGCAGTACTTC,CASSQEKLSRDSFYEQYF
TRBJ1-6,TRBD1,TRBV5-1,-,TGCGCCAGCAGCTTGGTAACAGGGGGAGTTACCGATAATTCACCCCTCCACTTT,CASSLVTGGVTDNSPLHF
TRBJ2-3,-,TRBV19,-,TGTGCCAGTAGTATAGCAGAACCCACAGATACGCAGTATTTT,CASSIAEPTDTQYF
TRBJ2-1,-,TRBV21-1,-,TGTGCCAGCAGCAATGGAGACCACAACAATGAGCAGTTCTTC,CASSNGDHNNEQFF
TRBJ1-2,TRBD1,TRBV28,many,TGTGCCAGCAGTTTTGGGGCAGGGGGCGGCTACACCTTC,CASSFGAGGGYTF
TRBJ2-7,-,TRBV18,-,TGTGCCAGCTCACCAGCGGAGACTCTACCCTACGAGCAGTACTTC,CASSPAETLPYEQYF
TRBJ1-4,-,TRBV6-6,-,TGTGCCAGCAGACCAGGGGAAACTAATGAAAAACTGTTTTTT,CASRPGETNEKLFF
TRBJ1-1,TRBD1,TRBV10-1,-,TGCGCCAGCAGAGACAGGGGGCGCGAGGACACTGAAGCTTTCTTT,CASRDRGREDTEAFF
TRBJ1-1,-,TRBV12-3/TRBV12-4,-,TGTGCCAGCAGTGTATCGGTCCTGCGCGCTTTCTTT,CASSVSVLRAFF
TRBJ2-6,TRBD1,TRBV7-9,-,TGTGCCAGCAGCCTAGGACAGGGGGCAACTGGGGCCAACGTCCTGACTTTC,CASSLGQGATGANVLTF
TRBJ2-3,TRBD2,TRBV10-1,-,TGCGCCAGCAGTCGCGGGGGGAACACAGATACGCAGTATTTT,CASSRGGNTDTQYF
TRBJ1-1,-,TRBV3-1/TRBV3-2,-,TGTGCCAGCAGCCAAGTCCCGACTGAAGCTTTCTTT,CASSQVPTEAFF
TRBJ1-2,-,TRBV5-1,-,TGCGCCAGCAGCTTTGGACGGACTAGAGAAGGCTACACCTTC,CASSFGRTREGYTF
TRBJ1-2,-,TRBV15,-,TGTGCCACCAGCAGAGATCTCAATCGGGGGTATGGCTACACCTTC,CATSRDLNRGYGYTF
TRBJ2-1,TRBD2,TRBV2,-,TGTGCCAGCATTCCGGGACTAGCAAACAATGAGCAGTTCTTC,CASIPGLANNEQFF
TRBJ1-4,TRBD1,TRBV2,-,TGTGCCAGCAGTACCCCGGGACAGGAAGCAACTAATGAAAAACTGTTTTTT,CASSTPGQEATNEKLFF
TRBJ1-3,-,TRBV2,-,TGTGCCAGCAGAGGGGGGAGGGGTCTCTCTGGAAACACCATATATTTT,CASRGGRGLSGNTIYF
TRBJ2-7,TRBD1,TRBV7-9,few,TGTGCCAGCCTAACCGACAGGGAGAAGTCCTACGAGCAGTACTTC,CASLTDREKSYEQYF
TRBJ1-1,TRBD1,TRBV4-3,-,TGCGCCAGCAGTATAATCAGGGGGCAGGGGACTGAAGCTTTCTTT,CASSIIRGQGTEAFF
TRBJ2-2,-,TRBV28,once,TGTGCCAGCACACATGGGGCAGGGTATTCCACCGGGGAGCTGTTTTTT,CASTHGAGYSTGELFF
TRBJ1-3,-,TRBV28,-,TGTGCCAGCAGTTTATCGGGGGGCTCTGGAAACACCATATATTTT,CASSLSGGSGNTIYF
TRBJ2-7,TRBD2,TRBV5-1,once,TGCGCCAGCAGGCCGGCTAGCGGCTACGAGCAGTACTTC,CASRPASGYEQYF
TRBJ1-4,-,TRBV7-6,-,TGTGCCAGCAGCAGACACAGGCCTCAGGTGACTAATGAAAAACTGTTTTTT,CASSRHRPQVTNEKLFF
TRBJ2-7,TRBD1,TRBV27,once,TGTGCCAGCAGTTGGGGGACAGAAGACGAGCAGTACTTC,CASSWGTEDEQYF
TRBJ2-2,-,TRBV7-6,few,TGTGCCAGCAGCTTAGCGAGGGAGGGGGAGCTGTTTTTT,CASSLAREGELFF
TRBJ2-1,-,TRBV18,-,TGTGCCAGCTCACCAACCTACTACAATGAGCAGTTCTTC,CASSPTYYNEQFF
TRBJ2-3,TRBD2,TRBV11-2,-,TGTGCCAGCAGCTTAGATAGGGCGGGAGACACAGATACGCAGTATTTT,CASSLDRAGDTDTQYF
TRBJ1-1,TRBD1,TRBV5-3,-,TGTGCCAGAAGCTTTCTCAGTTGGACAGGGAATATTAAGAACACTGAAGCTTTCTTT,CARSFLSWTGNIKNTEAFF
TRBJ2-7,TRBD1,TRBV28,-,TGTGCCAGCAGTTTATGGACAGGGGGATATTACGAGCAGTACTTC,CASSLWTGGYYEQYF
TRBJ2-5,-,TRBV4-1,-,TGCGCCAGCAGCCAACGTGGGGGGAACCGGGAGACCCAGTACTTC,CASSQRGGNRETQYF
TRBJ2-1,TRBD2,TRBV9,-,TGTGCCAGCAGCGTAGCTAGCGGGACGCACAATGAGCAGTTCTTC,CASSVASGTHNEQFF
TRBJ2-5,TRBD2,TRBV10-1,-,TGCGCCAGCAGGATGCGGTCGAGGGAGGGGGAGACCCAGTACTTC,CASRMRSREGETQYF
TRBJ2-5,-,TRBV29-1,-,TGCAGCGGAGGAGGGGAGACCCAGTACTTC,CSGGGETQYF
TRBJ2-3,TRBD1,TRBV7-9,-,TGTGCCAGCAGCCTAAGACAGGGTAGCACAGATACGCAGTATTTT,CASSLRQGSTDTQYF
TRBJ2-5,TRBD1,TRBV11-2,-,TGTGCCAGCAGGGAACTCCGGGACAGGGGGAAAGAGACCCAGTACTTC,CASRELRDRGKETQYF
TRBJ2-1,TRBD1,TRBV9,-,TGTGCCAGCAGCCGGGGGGACAGGGGAAACAATGAGCAGTTCTTC,CASSRGDRGNNEQFF
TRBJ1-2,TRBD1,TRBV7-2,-,TGTGCCAGCAGCTTAGCTGCAGGGGGCAACTATGGCTACACCTTC,CASSLAAGGNYGYTF